The 2 T cell receptor beta chains presented below share a single source sample, sequenced in a study of technical replicates of blood from a handful of donors. Profiled with immunoSEQ multiplex PCR; TCRdb holds only in-frame clones, not every one. The sample holds over 75,000 clones, nearly 97% seen once. The specimen was T cells isolated from PBMCs. Receptors were obtained from a human donor in good health.

The CDR3 sequence: CASSFLSGAAYEQYF. The CDR3 DNA reads as TGTGCCAGCAGTTTCCTCTCAGGGGCCGCGTACGAGCAGTACTTC. The chain links TRBV6-5 to TRBJ2-7; TRBD1 is a possible D gene (6 bases). From germline, CDR1 is MNHEY and CDR2 SVGAGI. V was shortened by 4 bases and J by 4 bases, with 17 bases between the two germline ends. The CDR3 has 15 residues.

The gene calls are TRBV4-1 and TRBJ2-7; 12 nucleotides line up with TRBD1. Losses at the gene ends were 3 bases for V and 5 bases for J; bases not matched to a gene: 5. The CDR3 runs to 15 residues. In germline, CDR1 is MGHRA, CDR2 YSYEKL. The CDR3 DNA sequence: TGCGCCAGCAGCCATAGCGGGACAGGGGGCGACGAGCAGTACTTC. Translating it yields CASSHSGTGGDEQYF.